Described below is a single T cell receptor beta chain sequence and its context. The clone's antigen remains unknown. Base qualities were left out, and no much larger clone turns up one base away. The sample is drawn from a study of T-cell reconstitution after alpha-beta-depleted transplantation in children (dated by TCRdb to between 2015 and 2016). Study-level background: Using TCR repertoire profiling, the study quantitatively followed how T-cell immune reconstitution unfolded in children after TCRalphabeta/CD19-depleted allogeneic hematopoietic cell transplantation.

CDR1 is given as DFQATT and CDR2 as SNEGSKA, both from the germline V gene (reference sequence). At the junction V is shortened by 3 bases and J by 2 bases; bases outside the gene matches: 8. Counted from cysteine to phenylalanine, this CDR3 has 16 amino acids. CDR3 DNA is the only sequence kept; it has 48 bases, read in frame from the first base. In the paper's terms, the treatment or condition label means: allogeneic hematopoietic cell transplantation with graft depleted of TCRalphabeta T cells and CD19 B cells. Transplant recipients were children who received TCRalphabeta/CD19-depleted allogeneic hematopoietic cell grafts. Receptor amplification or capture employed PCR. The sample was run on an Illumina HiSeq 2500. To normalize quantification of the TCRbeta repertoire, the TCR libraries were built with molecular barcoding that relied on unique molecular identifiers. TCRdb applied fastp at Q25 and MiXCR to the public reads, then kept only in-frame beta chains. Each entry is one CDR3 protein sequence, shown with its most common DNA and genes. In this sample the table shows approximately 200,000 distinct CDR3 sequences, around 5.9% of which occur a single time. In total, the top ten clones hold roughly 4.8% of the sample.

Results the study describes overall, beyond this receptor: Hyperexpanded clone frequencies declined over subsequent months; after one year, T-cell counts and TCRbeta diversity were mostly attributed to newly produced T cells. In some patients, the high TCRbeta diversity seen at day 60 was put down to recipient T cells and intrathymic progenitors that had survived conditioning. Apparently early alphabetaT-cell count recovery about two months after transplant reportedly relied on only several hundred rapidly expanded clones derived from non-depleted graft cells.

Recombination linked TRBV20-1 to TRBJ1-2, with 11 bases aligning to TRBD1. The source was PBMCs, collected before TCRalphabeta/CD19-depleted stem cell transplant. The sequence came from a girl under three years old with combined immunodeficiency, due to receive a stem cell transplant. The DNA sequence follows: TGCAGTGCTAGCCTGGACAGGGGGCAGGGGAACTATGGCTACACCTTC. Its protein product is CSASLDRGQGNYGYTF.